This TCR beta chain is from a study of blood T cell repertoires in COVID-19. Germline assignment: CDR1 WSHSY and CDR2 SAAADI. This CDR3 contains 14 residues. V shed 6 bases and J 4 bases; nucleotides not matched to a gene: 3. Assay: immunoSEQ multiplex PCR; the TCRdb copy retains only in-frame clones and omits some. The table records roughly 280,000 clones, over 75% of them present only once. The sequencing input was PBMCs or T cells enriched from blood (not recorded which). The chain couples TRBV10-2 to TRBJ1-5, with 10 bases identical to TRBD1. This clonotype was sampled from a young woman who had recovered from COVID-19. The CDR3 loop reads CASRGTGVNQPQHF. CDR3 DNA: TGCGCCAGCAGAGGGACAGGGGTTAATCAGCCCCAGCATTTT.